This T cell receptor (beta chain) was profiled in a study of blood T cell repertoires in COVID-19. Background on the study: The origin of the acute and convalescent COVID-19 samples was the United States, Italy and Spain. PBMCs, B-cell-depleted T cells, or T cells provided the cDNA or gDNA that made up the material.

This CDR3 region has 13 residues. Germline CDR1 reads SGHRS; CDR2 reads YFSETQ. The ends were cut back, 5 bases at V and 1 base at J, with 6 bases in the middle. In the study's own analysis: Nucleated cell counts were estimated from reference gene primer amplification. Only in-frame clones appear in the TCRdb table, and some are missing; sequencing was by immunoSEQ multiplex PCR. The D gene and trimming were derived from the DNA, and the V and J assignments and clone size from that table. The table includes about 480,000 clones, around nine tenths detected once. Recruited during active infection, patients (from Seattle) were subsequently followed longitudinally.

The rearrangement joins TRBV5-1 to TRBJ2-2; D remains unclear. Sequenced material: peripheral blood. The receptor comes from a woman aged 45-59 years with COVID-19, enrolled during active disease. The CDR3 DNA sequence: TGCGCCAGCAGTGACAAGAACACCGGGGAGCTGTTTTTT. Translation gives CASSDKNTGELFF.